Listed here are 21 T cell receptor beta chains from one sample, sequenced in a study of blood T cell repertoires in COVID-19. Produced via immunoSEQ multiplex PCR; TCRdb's table is partial and in-frame only. Found here are under 250,000 clones, about nine tenths of them singletons; the top ten hold around 1.6%. Sequences were obtained from peripheral blood. The receptors here all came from a woman in her sixties who had recovered from COVID-19.

For the CDR3, the DNA is TGTGCCACCAGTGAGACCCCGGGCCAAGAGACCCAGTACTTC. Translating it yields CATSETPGQETQYF. The genes are TRBV24-1 and TRBJ2-5; D is unresolved. V was pared by 4 bases and J by 1 base, with 9 bases between. CDR1 and CDR2 (germline): KGHDR, SFDVKD. The CDR3 runs 14 residues.

As regards this clone: A read error may account for a junction end that differs from germline. The chain joins TRBV7-7 to TRBJ2-1; the match to TRBD2 covers 8 bases. Germline loops: CDR1 SSHAT, CDR2 FNYEAQ (reference sequence). This CDR3 contains 15 residues. CDR3 bases: TGTGCTAGCAGTTTGGGGACGGGGGGGCAAGATGAGCAGTTCTTC. Translated, it gives CASSLGTGGQDEQFF.

This clone has just one count. For the CDR3, the DNA is TGTGCCAGCAGCCCACCGGAAGAGGTTCATGGCTACACCTTC. This gives the protein CASSPPEEVHGYTF. The chain combines TRBV7-3 with TRBJ1-2; D not resolved. CDR3 length: 14 residues. V was trimmed by 5 bases and J by 6 bases, leaving 16 bases between them. Germline CDR1 reads SGHTA; CDR2 reads FQGTGA.

The gene calls are TRBV7-2 and TRBJ2-2; maybe TRBD1 (6 bases). This CDR3 region has 16 residues. CDR1 and CDR2 from the germline V gene are SGHTA and FQGNSA. V was pared by 2 bases and J by 0 bases, with 10 bases between. The chain's CDR3 is CASSLTGTSNTGELFF. The CDR3 region has the DNA TGTGCCAGCAGCTTAACCGGGACATCGAACACCGGGGAGCTGTTTTTT.

The chain couples TRBV28 to TRBJ1-2; TRBD1 might be the D (5 bases). The CDR3 loop spans 13 amino acids. The germline CDR1 and CDR2 sequences are MDHEN and SYDVKM. V was trimmed by 11 bases and J by 4 bases, leaving 17 bases between them. CDR3: CAGGAGYTYGYTF. The CDR3 region has the DNA TGTGCCGGGGGTGCGGGGTATACCTATGGCTACACCTTC.

This chain links TRBV28 with TRBJ1-3, with D hard to call. V was cut by 5 bases and J by 0 bases, with 11 bases left in between. Germline V gene lookup returns CDR1 MDHEN and CDR2 SYDVKM. The CDR3 loop spans 15 amino acids. CDR3 sequence reads: CASSLYMISGNTIYF. CDR3 nucleotide sequence: TGTGCCAGCAGTCTATACATGATCTCTGGAAACACCATATATTTT.

The chain employs TRBV19 and TRBJ1-5; perhaps TRBD1 as D (5 bases). Deletions cut 1 base from V and 11 bases from J, with 12 bases between. CDR1 and CDR2 from the germline V gene are LNHDA and SQIVND (reference sequence). This CDR3 has 13 residues. In DNA form, the CDR3 reads TGTGCCAGTAGTATAGTTTCGGGGGAAGCCCAGCATTTT. Protein product: CASSIVSGEAQHF.

The genes are TRBV18 and TRBJ1-5; no definite D call. V gave up 2 bases and J gave up 9 bases, with 11 bases separating them. Per the germline V gene, CDR1 is KGHSH and CDR2 is LQKENI. The CDR3 has 13 residues. The CDR3 region is CASSPAQGRPQHF. The CDR3 DNA is TGTGCCAGCTCACCAGCCCAAGGGAGGCCCCAGCATTTT.

V is TRBV3-1 (or the pseudogene TRBV3-2) and J is TRBJ1-1; D unclear. CDR3 length: 14 residues. Germline V gives CDR1 LGHDT, CDR2 YNNKEL (reference sequence). Trimming removed 0 bases from V and 13 bases from J, with 18 bases in between. The CDR3 nucleotides read TGTGCCAGCAGCCAAGAATCCCCGCTAGGGCGGGTTTTCTTT. It specifies CASSQESPLGRVFF.

This clone was detected only once. CDR3 DNA: TGTGCCAGCAGCGACCCAGACAGGGGGCGACACAATGAGCAGTTCTTC. Translated, it gives CASSDPDRGRHNEQFF. The V gene is TRBV9, the J gene TRBJ2-1; 10 nucleotides agree with TRBD1. The germline V gene has CDR1 SGDLS and CDR2 YYNGEE. The CDR3 contains 16 residues. The junction had 8 bases not matched to a gene; V was cut back by 3 bases and J by 5 bases.

The chain joins TRBV28 to TRBJ1-1, with D perhaps matching TRBD1 (6 bases). V lost 5 bases and J 7 bases, leaving 14 bases between the germline ends. Per germline, CDR1 MDHEN and CDR2 SYDVKM. This CDR3 is 13 amino acids long. The CDR3 here is CASSPSDSLEAFF. Written as DNA, the CDR3 is TGTGCCAGCAGTCCCTCGGACAGCCTTGAAGCTTTCTTT.

V and J are TRBV2 and TRBJ2-1; weak D call: TRBD1 (6 bases). Trimming took 5 bases from V and 5 from J, leaving 10 bases between them. CDR1 and CDR2 from the germline V gene are SNHLY and FYNNEI. The length of the CDR3 is 13 residues. CDR3 sequence (DNA): TGTGCCAGCAGTACAGGGCTAGACAATGAGCAGTTCTTC. Translation gives CASSTGLDNEQFF.

The chain has TRBV6-2 or TRBV6-3 and TRBJ2-2; TRBD1 is a possible D gene (5 bases). CDR1 and CDR2 (germline): MNHEY, SVGEGT. The CDR3 has 16 amino acids. V shed 2 bases and J shed 0 bases, with 10 bases lying between them. The CDR3 bases are TGTGCCAGCAGTTACCCGGCAGGGCCGAACACCGGGGAGCTGTTTTTT. Translated, it gives CASSYPAGPNTGELFF.

This rearrangement joins TRBV7-3 to TRBJ2-7; TRBD1 might be the D (6 bases). The CDR3 sequence is 14 residues long. The germline CDR1 and CDR2 sequences are SGHTA and FQGTGA. V lost 4 bases and J lost 4, with 14 bases in between. This CDR3 reads CASSSQGYGYEQYF. The CDR3 region has the DNA TGTGCCAGCAGCTCCCAGGGGTATGGGTACGAGCAGTACTTC. The whole variable domain, filled in from reference TRBV7-3 and TRBJ2-7, reads GAGVSQTPSNKVTEKGKYVELRCDPISGHTALYWYRQSLGQGPEFLIYFQGTGAADDSGLPNDRFFAVRPEGSVSTLKIQRTERGDSAVYLCASSSQGYGYEQYFGPGTRLTVT.

This chain connects TRBV7-2 to TRBJ1-5; perhaps TRBD1 as D (5 bases). V lost 5 bases to trimming and J lost 10 bases, with 24 bases between them. From germline, CDR1 is SGHTA and CDR2 FQGNSA. The CDR3 has 16 residues. CDR3 coding DNA: TGTGCCAGCAGCCCGGACGGGACTGCGTTTGGTCGTCCCCAGCATTTT. This codes for CASSPDGTAFGRPQHF. Full variable domain (rest looked up from reference TRBV7-2 and TRBJ1-5): GAGVSQSPSNKVTEKGKDVELRCDPISGHTALYWYRQSLGQGLEFLIYFQGNSAPDKSGLPSDRFSAERTGGSVSTLTIQRTQQEDSAVYLCASSPDGTAFGRPQHFGDGTRLSIL.

In nucleotides, the CDR3 is TGTGCCAGCAGCTTTCCCGGGACAGCGGGCAATGAGCAGTTCTTC. Translation: CASSFPGTAGNEQFF. The chain couples TRBV7-2 to TRBJ2-1, with D possibly matching TRBD1 (7 bases). V was shortened by 3 bases and J by 6 bases, with 15 bases between the two germline ends. The CDR3 is made up of 15 amino acids. The germline CDR1 and CDR2 sequences are SGHTA and FQGNSA.

This clone has a handful of counts. This chain uses TRBV21-1 with TRBJ1-2. TRBV21-1 is given as a pseudogene. The CDR3 consists of 12 residues. The CDR3 DNA sequence: TGTGCCAGCAGCAAAGAGTTTCGGGGCTACACCTTC. It translates to CASSKEFRGYTF.

This chain links TRBV2 with TRBJ2-7; D possibly corresponds to TRBD1 (6 bases). The CDR3 totals 14 residues. Trimming took off 6 bases at V and 1 base at J, with 13 bases between the two ends. Germline loops: CDR1 SNHLY, CDR2 FYNNEI. The CDR3 protein is CASRRDTASYEQYF. The CDR3 nucleotides are TGTGCCAGCAGACGGGACACAGCATCCTACGAGCAGTACTTC.

As for this clone: Within the sample, other DNA sequences also encode this same CDR3. The chain recombines TRBV7-8 with TRBJ1-5; D may be TRBD1 (5 bases). CDR1 and CDR2 (germline): SGHVS, FQNEAQ. This CDR3 has 14 amino acids. The V end lost 8 bases, the J end lost 2 bases, and 13 bases lay between the germline ends. The CDR3 DNA reads TGTGCCAGCTCGCGGGGAGGGGGCAATCAGCCCCAGCATTTT. It codes for CASSRGGGNQPQHF.

This chain links TRBV27 with TRBJ1-2, with 7 bases fitting TRBD1. The CDR3 length is 14 residues. Germline CDR1 MNHEY, CDR2 SMNVEV (reference sequence). Trimming at V came to 2 bases and at J to 4 bases, leaving 4 bases not matched to a gene. CDR3 in DNA: TGTGCCAGCAGTTTAGGGACAGACCTCTATGGCTACACCTTC. It encodes CASSLGTDLYGYTF.

The rearrangement links TRBV5-5 to TRBJ1-4, with TRBD1 matching over 9 bases. This CDR3 has 16 amino acids. Germline lookup yields CDR1 SGHKS and CDR2 YYEKEE (reference sequence). The trim removed 4 bases at V and 3 bases at J, leaving 7 bases unmatched. CDR3 bases: TGTGCCAGCAGCACCGGGACAGGGTCAGCTAATGAAAAACTGTTTTTT. It specifies CASSTGTGSANEKLFF. Filled out from reference TRBV5-5 and TRBJ1-4, the complete variable domain reads DAGVTQSPTHLIKTRGQQVTLRCSPISGHKSVSWYQQVLGQGPQFIFQYYEKEERGRGNFPDRFSARQFPNYSSELNVNALLLGDSALYLCASSTGTGSANEKLFFGSGTQLSVL.